This record covers a single TCR beta chain. Its antigen remains unidentified. These data originate in a study of identical twins. General study findings and limits: Partly confounded zero-insertion analyses could result from invariant MAIT and iNKT cells.

The CDR3 consists of 11 residues. The germline V gene has CDR1 SGHTA and CDR2 FQGNSA. TCRdb reprocessed the 5' RACE reads via MiXCR and lists one record per CDR3 protein. This table holds roughly 1,500,000 distinct CDR3 sequences, around 33% found once. Healthy Caucasians made up all donors. The sample taken for sequencing was cord blood. The clonotype originates from a newborn girl in good health. The chain recombines TRBV7-2 with TRBJ2-4; no firm D call. The closer fit of TRBJ2-7 to the DNA end suggests the J call may be wrong. CDR3 protein: CASSLAFEQYF. DNA of the CDR3: TGTGCCAGCAGCTTAGCGTTCGAGCAGTACTTC.